A single sample gave rise to the 16 T cell receptor beta chains below, sequenced in a study of T-cell memory formation after mild COVID-19. MiXCR was run by TCRdb on the 5' RACE reads, yielding one entry per CDR3 protein. The sample contains about 600,000 distinct CDR3 sequences, roughly a fifth of which appear only once. Sequenced sample: PBMCs or a T cell subset sorted from them (not recorded which). Source of these receptors: an adult woman who had mild COVID-19 (a few samples of this study predate the infection). Cell type and time point are not known.

This clonotype was recorded many times. The chain has TRBV12-3 or TRBV12-4 and TRBJ1-5; D remains ambiguous. This CDR3 comprises 12 residues. Trimming shortened V by 2 bases and J by 6 bases, and 5 bases separated the two germline ends. CDR3 region: CASSLSGQPQHF. As DNA, the CDR3 is TGTGCCAGCAGTTTATCGGGTCAGCCCCAGCATTTT.

This clonotype has more than one count but fewer than ten. The rearrangement uses TRBV29-1 and TRBJ2-4, with a weak D call TRBD2 (7 bases). Germline CDR1 is SQVTM and CDR2 is ANQGSEA. V was clipped by 5 bases and J by 7 bases, with 15 bases between them. The CDR3 totals 13 residues. The CDR3 region has the DNA TGCAGCGTTTCACAGGGAGGGGAGAACATTCAGTACTTC. Its protein is CSVSQGGENIQYF.

This chain links TRBV9 with TRBJ2-3; D unresolved. This CDR3 comprises 14 residues. CDR1 is SGDLS, CDR2 YYNGEE, per germline. V gave up 0 bases and J gave up 3 bases, with 8 bases separating them. CDR3 loop: CASSVAPDTDTQYF. The CDR3 bases are TGTGCCAGCAGCGTAGCTCCGGATACAGATACGCAGTATTTT.

This clonotype was counted only a few times. The chain couples TRBV24-1 to TRBJ2-3, with a weak D call TRBD2 (6 bases). Trimming took 4 bases from V and 3 from J, leaving 10 bases between them. CDR1 is KGHDR and CDR2 is SFDVKD in the germline V gene. The CDR3 has 14 amino acids. The CDR3 reads CATSDRGNTDTQYF. The DNA for the CDR3 is TGTGCCACCAGTGACCGGGGGAATACAGATACGCAGTATTTT.

The chain joins TRBV21-1 to TRBJ1-4; TRBD1, as called in the table, went unchecked against the DNA. TRBV21-1 corresponds to a pseudogene. The CDR3 runs 15 residues. The CDR3 sequence: CASSENRGIGEKLFF. The CDR3 bases are TGTGCCAGCAGCGAAAACAGGGGGATTGGTGAAAAACTGTTTTTT.

This clonotype was seen only a few times. V usage is TRBV20-1 and J usage is TRBJ1-5, with a tentative D call TRBD1 (5 bases). Trimming removed 6 bases from V and 2 bases from J, with 17 bases in between. Looked up from germline, CDR1 is DFQATT and CDR2 is SNEGSKA (reference sequence). The CDR3 loop spans 15 amino acids. The CDR3 coding sequence is TGCAGTGCCAAGGCGGGAGAGGGGCGCAATCAGCCCCAGCATTTT. It is translated as CSAKAGEGRNQPQHF.

This clonotype came up many times. The rearrangement joins TRBV6-6 to TRBJ2-1, with a weak D call TRBD2 (6 bases). Looked up from germline, CDR1 is MNHNY and CDR2 is SVGAGI (reference sequence). Trimming took 6 bases from V and 1 from J, leaving 10 bases between them. The CDR3 has 14 residues. For the CDR3, the DNA is TGTGCCAGCAGAAGGCTAGCGTCCTACAATGAGCAGTTCTTC. This codes for CASRRLASYNEQFF.

In this sample, this clonotype turned up a few times. The chain combines TRBV10-3 with TRBJ1-5; D remains unclear. This CDR3 has 13 residues. The germline CDR1 and CDR2 sequences are ENHRY and SYGVKD. V lost 7 bases, J lost 0 bases, and 7 bases lay in between. Here the CDR3 DNA reads TGTGCCATCAATATGGGTAGCAATCAGCCCCAGCATTTT. It yields the protein CAINMGSNQPQHF.

The chain uses TRBV3-1 and TRBJ2-7, with TRBD2 matching over 10 bases. Germline CDR1 LGHDT, CDR2 YNNKEL (reference sequence). V lost 7 bases and J lost 0; bases outside the gene matches: 6. The CDR3 consists of 15 residues. CDR3 protein: CASKASGGFSYEQYF. CDR3 in DNA: TGTGCCAGCAAAGCTAGCGGGGGCTTCTCCTACGAGCAGTACTTC.

V gene TRBV10-3 combines with J gene TRBJ1-5; D gene ambiguous. Germline V lookup: CDR1 ENHRY, CDR2 SYGVKD. The CDR3 sequence is 15 residues long. Trimming stripped 0 bases from V and 3 bases from J, with 9 bases between. CDR3 sequence (DNA): TGTGCCATCAGTGAGTCGCTAGGGAACAATCAGCCCCAGCATTTT. Translation gives CAISESLGNNQPQHF.

This clonotype was counted a few times. The V call is TRBV24-1, the J call TRBJ2-3, with 11 bases aligning to TRBD2. V was clipped by 4 bases and J by 0 bases; unmatched bases: 8. Germline loops: CDR1 KGHDR, CDR2 SFDVKD. This CDR3 has 18 residues. CDR3 region: CATSDHGTSGGSTDTQYF. The CDR3 DNA sequence: TGTGCCACCAGTGACCACGGGACTAGCGGAGGAAGCACAGATACGCAGTATTTT.

This clonotype was counted a few times. The rearrangement joins TRBV12-3 or TRBV12-4 to TRBJ2-3; 9 positions match TRBD2. This CDR3 is 15 amino acids long. The trim removed 1 base at V and 9 bases at J, leaving 8 bases unmatched. Written as DNA, the CDR3 is TGTGCCAGCAGTTTAGTTCTAGCGGGGAGTCAGACGCAGTATTTT. The encoded protein is CASSLVLAGSQTQYF.

V gene TRBV7-8 combines with J gene TRBJ2-2, with a possible D match to TRBD1 (5 bases). The V gene lost 1 base and the J gene lost 1 base, with 13 bases spanning the gap. CDR3 length equals 17 residues. The germline V gene encodes CDR1 SGHVS and CDR2 FQNEAQ. The CDR3 sequence: CASSLGFDSLNTGELFF. Written as DNA, the CDR3 is TGTGCCAGCAGCTTAGGCTTTGACAGTCTGAACACCGGGGAGCTGTTTTTT.

This clonotype came up a few times. DNA of the CDR3: TGTGCCAGCAGTCACCTTAAAATCCCACACAATGAGCAGTTCTTC. Translated, it gives CASSHLKIPHNEQFF. This chain links TRBV6-2 or TRBV6-3 with TRBJ2-1; D is undetermined. The CDR3 runs 15 residues. Trimming took off 5 bases at V and 5 bases at J, with 16 bases between the two ends. Per germline, CDR1 MNHEY and CDR2 SVGEGT.

The chain carries TRBV15 and TRBJ2-4, with TRBD1 matching over 10 bases. The V segment lost 4 bases and the J segment 11 bases; nucleotides outside the gene matches: 8. CDR3 length: 14 residues. Germline V CDR1 and CDR2: LNHNV, YYDKDF (reference sequence). CDR3 in amino acids: CATSKDRGGLVQYF. DNA of the CDR3: TGTGCCACCAGCAAGGACAGGGGGGGCCTGGTTCAGTACTTC.

V usage is TRBV7-8 and J usage is TRBJ2-2, with D unresolved. Germline V gene lookup returns CDR1 SGHVS and CDR2 FQNEAQ. CDR3 size: 16 residues. Trimming shortened V by 1 base and J by 6 bases, and 15 bases separated the two germline ends. CDR3 nucleotide sequence: TGTGCCAGCAGCTTAGTTTTAGGAGAGAGATCCGGGGAGCTGTTTTTT. This encodes CASSLVLGERSGELFF.